The entry below gives a single T cell receptor (beta chain) sequence along with its context. In the original processing: The authors estimated nucleated cell counts from reference gene primer amplification. Some clones are missing from TCRdb's copy, which holds only in-frame ones; the method was immunoSEQ multiplex PCR. That table furnishes V, J and clone size, whereas the DNA furnished D and trimming. The data contain about 260,000 clones, about 91% of them singletons. Patients from Seattle were sampled longitudinally, starting during active infection. The sample comes from a study of blood T cell repertoires in COVID-19. Background on the study: The United States, Italy and Spain were the sources of the acute and convalescent COVID-19 samples. Nucleic acid was either cDNA or gDNA, and it came from T cells, B-cell-depleted T cells, or PBMCs.

Germline V gene sequence: CDR1 SGHTA, CDR2 FQGTGA. The ends lost 2 bases at V and 6 bases at J; junction bases unmatched: 6. The CDR3 totals 17 residues. The sample taken for sequencing was peripheral blood. The chain employs TRBV7-3 and TRBJ2-1, with TRBD2 matching over 14 bases. The sequence was obtained from a person under 35 with COVID-19, enrolled during active disease. DNA of the CDR3: TGTGCCAGCAGCTTACAGGGGACTAGCGGGAGTTTCAATGAGCAGTTCTTC. As protein: CASSLQGTSGSFNEQFF.